A single sample is the source of the 6 T cell receptor beta chains below, sequenced in a study of control samples from healthy donors and cancer patients. Assay: immunoSEQ multiplex PCR; the TCRdb copy retains only in-frame clones and omits some. The table shows fewer than 100,000 clones, with around 80% occurring only once. The sequenced sample consisted of blood. The receptors originated from an older woman in good health.

The chain is built from TRBV11-2 and TRBJ1-1, with D unclear. V lost 4 bases to trimming and J lost 8 bases, with 11 bases between them. The length of the CDR3 is 12 residues. Germline loops: CDR1 SGHAT, CDR2 FQNNGV. CDR3 DNA sequence: TGTGCCAGCAGCTCAAGGCGGGAGGAAGCTTTCTTT. Protein sequence: CASSSRREEAFF.

The chain's CDR3 is CASGLSRDITEAFF. The CDR3, as DNA: TGCGCCAGCGGCTTGAGCAGGGACATTACTGAAGCTTTCTTT. The gene calls are TRBV4-1 and TRBJ1-1; tentative D call: TRBD1 (6 bases). Trimming shortened V by 8 bases and J by 5 bases, and 18 bases separated the two germline ends. The CDR3 contains 14 residues. The germline CDR1 and CDR2 sequences are MGHRA and YSYEKL.

V and J are TRBV7-2 and TRBJ2-5, with 7 bases matching TRBD1. This CDR3 spans 13 amino acids. Unmatched junction bases numbered 2, after V lost 3 bases and J lost 4 bases. Germline loops: CDR1 SGHTA, CDR2 FQGNSA. CDR3 protein: CASSFRQGETQYF. Written as DNA, the CDR3 is TGTGCCAGCAGCTTTCGACAGGGAGAGACCCAGTACTTC.

The chain is built from TRBV27 and TRBJ1-2; possible D gene TRBD1, 6 bases. Trimming left V 3 bases short and J 6 bases short, with 11 bases between. Germline values: CDR1 MNHEY, CDR2 SMNVEV (reference sequence). The CDR3 has 13 residues. DNA for the CDR3: TGTGCCAGCAGTTTTCGTAGGGGGAATGGCTACACCTTC. Translation: CASSFRRGNGYTF.

J is TRBJ1-2 and V is TRBV28, with D maybe TRBD1 (6 bases). Trimming shortened V by 8 bases and J by 8 bases, and 18 bases separated the two germline ends. The CDR3 extends over 13 amino acids. The germline CDR1 and CDR2 sequences are MDHEN and SYDVKM. The CDR3: CASVIGGGEGYTF. In DNA, the CDR3 is TGTGCCAGCGTAATAGGGGGGGGAGAAGGCTACACCTTC.

The chain joins TRBV19 to TRBJ1-2; D is possibly TRBD1 (6 bases). V was trimmed by 1 base and J by 8 bases, leaving 11 bases between them. CDR3 length: 13 amino acids. Germline loops: CDR1 LNHDA, CDR2 SQIVND (reference sequence). CDR3 in amino acids: CASSIGDTWGYTF. CDR3 nucleotides: TGTGCCAGTAGTATAGGGGACACATGGGGCTACACCTTC.